This T cell receptor (beta chain) was recorded in a study of spatial heterogeneity in lung cancer. Time point noted: sample taken at primary tumor resection. TCR cDNA molecules each carried a unique molecular identifier. TCRdb analysed the 5' RACE reads with MiXCR anew, one entry per CDR3 protein. Of approximately 9,600 distinct CDR3 sequences detected, around 12% appear once; the ten largest clones hold more than 9%. The germline CDR1 and CDR2 sequences are GTSNPN and SVGIG (reference sequence). The CDR3 is made up of 11 amino acids. The V and J ends lost 3 bases and 6 bases, in that order; junction bases with no gene match: 2. Overall study findings and caveats: The study found that expanded intratumoral alpha and beta TCR counts tracked tumor mutation counts.

Many counts were recorded for this clonotype. Its cognate antigen is unknown. Because this beta chain is a stray read in a library intended to capture alpha chains, its abundance should not be given much weight. This clonotype was sampled from a male donor with early-stage non-small cell lung cancer. The chain carries TRBV30 and TRBJ2-7, with 7 nucleotides matching TRBD1. Sequenced here: lung tumor tissue, sampled at surgery. CDR3 sequence (DNA): TGTGCCTGGAGCTCAGGGGGCGAGCAGTACTTC. Its protein product is CAWSSGGEQYF.